Here is one T cell receptor beta chain with its context. The antigen is unknown. The sample is drawn from a study of T cell responses to AZD1222 COVID-19 vaccine. The assay was immunoSEQ multiplex PCR, and TCRdb's table has in-frame clones only and misses some. The sample has 100,000 to 150,000 clones, around 87% seen once. The study's findings and limits: CD4 TCRs covered the whole spike, strongest at regions 160-218 and 743-854. Clonal diversity was possibly underestimated; the donors were predominantly white British and more often female.

The source of this sequence is an adult in good health. Here the sequenced sample was peripheral blood, taken on day 0 of AZD1222 vaccination.

The CDR3 is CASSLKFGEQFF. The CDR3 DNA reads as TGTGCCAGCAGCTTAAAGTTTGGTGAGCAGTTCTTC. The V and J genes are TRBV7-8 and TRBJ2-1, with D unclear. Between the trimmed V and J ends, which lost 2 bases and 9 bases, there was a span of 8 bases. The germline gives CDR1 SGHVS, CDR2 FQNEAQ. The CDR3 is made up of 12 amino acids.